This T cell receptor (beta chain) is from a study of CD8 T cells in Susac syndrome. General study findings and limits: The authors acknowledged that the study's TCR sequencing and HLA analysis involved relatively few individuals.

This clonotype was counted only a few times. Antigen unknown. Random hexamers were used to reverse transcribe the RNA input (about 0.45 to 1 ug). The TCR beta CDR3 was amplified by immunoSEQ multiplex PCR across 54 Vbeta, 13 Jbeta. TCRdb called the immunoSEQ multiplex PCR reads again in MiXCR, with one record for every CDR3 protein. The data show around 46,000 distinct CDR3 sequences, with around 93% seen just once and less than 0.55% held by the top ten. This CDR3 has 13 amino acids. Trimming cost V 1 base and J 4 bases, with 10 bases left between them. Germline values: CDR1 SQVTM, CDR2 ANQGSEA. The study used healthy donors as controls matched for age and sex. Both CD4+ and CD8+ T cells were negatively isolated, and TEMRA cells underwent FACS enrichment.

The origin of this receptor is a human donor in good health. Sequenced input: CD8+ T cells from PBMCs. V and J are TRBV29-1 and TRBJ1-1; no clear D gene. CDR3 sequence reads: CSVEGEECTEAFF. The CDR3 DNA reads as TGCAGCGTTGAAGGGGAGGAATGCACTGAAGCTTTCTTT.